This T cell receptor beta chain was profiled in a study of shared clonotypes between healthy human individuals. Points from the study as a whole: Across subsets, estimated richness was generally greater for naive than for memory populations.

Of note for this clone: As yet, its antigen is unknown.

Every donor was a Caucasian adult from Nashville, Tennessee. Memory CD4+ cells were the fraction left after CD45RA+ naive selection. Germline V gives CDR1 SGHRS, CDR2 YFSETQ. Trimming cost V 4 bases and J 0 bases, with 11 bases left between them. There are 15 residues in the CDR3. Once extracted for a subset, genomic DNA was divided evenly among several immunoSEQ plates. Here immunoSEQ multiplex PCR was the method, and the copy in TCRdb shows in-frame clones only, minus some. The sample holds over a million clones, around 98% seen once. This clonotype was sampled from a man aged 25-45 years in good health. The specimen sequenced was naive CD4+ T cells sorted from blood. Subset denoted: CD45RA+ positively selected. The J gene is TRBJ2-1, the V gene TRBV5-1; D is undetermined. CDR3 sequence (DNA): TGCGCCAGCAGCCCACTGTCCGGCTCCTACAATGAGCAGTTCTTC. Translation: CASSPLSGSYNEQFF.